These 22 T cell receptor beta chains were all obtained from the same sample, sequenced in a study of blood T cell repertoires in COVID-19 (dated by TCRdb to 2020 to 2021). The library was generated by the immunoSEQ multiplex PCR assay. TCRdb re-hosts the immuneACCESS table, in-frame sequences only. Its copies lack some clones; in the studies checked, an unresolved V gene accounts for under half of them, and the cause for the rest is not known. This sample comprises approximately 100,000 clones, 80% to 90% of them detected only once. Under 11% of the sample is held by the ten biggest clonotypes. The specimen sequenced was peripheral blood. These receptors came from a human donor in a cohort sampled during active COVID-19.

This clone has only one observation. The chain joins TRBV6-6 to TRBJ2-7; a possible D gene is TRBD2 (6 bases). CDR3 length equals 14 residues. CDR1 MNHNY and CDR2 SVGAGI come from the germline V gene (reference sequence). The V and J ends lost 4 bases and 0 bases respectively, with 10 bases between them. For the CDR3, the DNA is TGTGCCAGCAGTTCCTGGGGGGTCTCCTACGAGCAGTACTTC. The encoded protein is CASSSWGVSYEQYF.

This sequence joins TRBV4-1 and TRBJ2-1; weak D call: TRBD2 (5 bases). The CDR3 sequence is 14 residues long. Deletions cut 4 bases from V and 9 bases from J, with 16 bases between. Germline loops: CDR1 MGHRA, CDR2 YSYEKL. CDR3 protein: CASSPLTPGSEQFF. CDR3 nucleotides: TGCGCCAGCAGCCCCCTTACTCCGGGGAGTGAGCAGTTCTTC.

The chain recombines TRBV7-9 with TRBJ1-1, with D maybe TRBD1 (5 bases). Germline assignment: CDR1 SEHNR and CDR2 FQNEAQ (reference sequence). The V and J ends lost 7 bases and 8 bases respectively, with 35 bases between them. This CDR3 spans 19 amino acids. CDR3 bases: TGTGCCAGCAACACGTTGGAGGGGTACCAAAATAAGGGAGGAACCGAAGCTTTCTTT. Its translation: CASNTLEGYQNKGGTEAFF. The whole variable domain, filled in from reference TRBV7-9 and TRBJ1-1, reads DTGVSQNPRHKITKRGQNVTFRCDPISEHNRLYWYRQTLGQGPEFLTYFQNEAQLEKSRLLSDRFSAERPKGSFSTLEIQRTEQGDSAMYLCASNTLEGYQNKGGTEAFFGQGTRLTVV.

This sequence joins TRBV11-3 and TRBJ2-5; 14 nucleotides agree with TRBD2. The germline V gene encodes CDR1 SGHNT and CDR2 YENEEA. Unmatched junction bases numbered 5, after V lost 6 bases and J lost 5 bases. This CDR3 contains 15 residues. CDR3 nucleotides: TGTGCCAGCAGTCCGACTAGCGGGGGGGTGGAGACCCAGTACTTC. It specifies CASSPTSGGVETQYF.

V gene TRBV27 combines with J gene TRBJ1-4; 7 bases fit TRBD1. The CDR3 runs to 15 residues. The germline gives CDR1 MNHEY, CDR2 SMNVEV (reference sequence). Germline trimming cut 5 bases from V and 3 bases from J; bases unmatched to any gene: 6. CDR3 nucleotides: TGTGCCAGCAGTCCCCCCGGGACAGCTAATGAAAAACTGTTTTTT. Amino acid sequence: CASSPPGTANEKLFF.

The rearrangement links TRBV9 to TRBJ2-1; 14 nucleotides line up with TRBD2. The germline gives CDR1 SGDLS, CDR2 YYNGEE. The CDR3 runs to 20 residues. The J segment lost 3 bases and the V segment lost 2 bases, leaving 13 bases of the junction unmatched. The CDR3 nucleotides are TGTGCCAGCAGCGTTGGACTGCCGGGACTAGCGGGAGTTGGCTACAATGAGCAGTTCTTC. It encodes CASSVGLPGLAGVGYNEQFF. Full variable domain (outside the CDR3, taken from reference TRBV9 and TRBJ2-1): DSGVTQTPKHLITATGQRVTLRCSPRSGDLSVYWYQQSLDQGLQFLIQYYNGEERAKGNILERFSAQQFPDLHSELNLSSLELGDSALYFCASSVGLPGLAGVGYNEQFFGPGTRLTVL.

V and J are TRBV28 and TRBJ2-7; 9 bases match TRBD1. Per the germline V gene, CDR1 is MDHEN and CDR2 is SYDVKM. CDR3 length: 14 amino acids. V lost 7 bases, J lost 6 bases, and 10 bases stayed unmatched. CDR3 amino acids: CASTTGGLTSEQYF. The DNA of the CDR3 is TGTGCCAGCACCACAGGGGGCTTAACAAGCGAGCAGTACTTC. Drawing the rest from reference TRBV28 and TRBJ2-7, the complete variable domain is DVKVTQSSRYLVKRTGEKVFLECVQDMDHENMFWYRQDPGLGLRLIYFSYDVKMKEKGDIPEGYSVSREKKERFSLILESASTNQTSMYLCASTTGGLTSEQYFGPGTRLTVT.

The gene calls are TRBV4-3 and TRBJ2-7; TRBD2 might be the D (6 bases). The CDR3 sequence is 16 residues long. V was cut by 1 base and J by 1 base, with 14 bases left in between. Germline V gene lookup returns CDR1 LGHNA and CDR2 YSLEER. The CDR3 loop is CASSQVEGPTSYEQYF. Written as DNA, the CDR3 is TGCGCCAGCAGCCAAGTGGAGGGACCTACTTCCTACGAGCAGTACTTC.

The J gene is TRBJ2-7, the V gene TRBV7-2, with 10 bases fitting TRBD2. The CDR3 loop spans 15 amino acids. V gave up 5 bases and J gave up 2 bases; unmatched junction bases: 6. Germline V gives CDR1 SGHTA, CDR2 FQGNSA. The CDR3, as DNA: TGTGCCAGCAGCGTAAAGCGGGAGGGGGCCTACGAGCAGTACTTC. Translated, it gives CASSVKREGAYEQYF.

DNA for the CDR3: TGTGCCAGCAGTCCACACAGGGGCAATCAGCCCCAGCATTTT. Translating gives CASSPHRGNQPQHF. This chain links TRBV6-2 or TRBV6-3 with TRBJ1-5; D perhaps matches TRBD1 (6 bases). This CDR3 has 14 amino acids. Germline assignment: CDR1 MNHEY and CDR2 SVGEGT. V was pared by 5 bases and J by 2 bases, with 10 bases between.

CDR3 in DNA: TGCGCCAGCAGCTGGGGGGGCTTGGAGGGGCAAGAGACCCAGTACTTC. Translating gives CASSWGGLEGQETQYF. V usage is TRBV5-1 and J usage is TRBJ2-5; a possible D gene is TRBD2 (7 bases). The germline CDR1 and CDR2 sequences are SGHRS and YFSETQ. The CDR3 runs 16 residues. Trimming took 3 bases from V and 2 from J, leaving 17 bases between them.

This clone appeared a few times. J is TRBJ1-5 and V is TRBV7-2; D uncertain. The CDR3 has 13 amino acids. The germline CDR1 and CDR2 sequences are SGHTA and FQGNSA. Trimming stripped 4 bases from V and 4 bases from J, with 8 bases between. Here the CDR3 reads CASSSGANQPQHF. CDR3 nucleotide sequence: TGTGCCAGCAGCTCAGGCGCTAATCAGCCCCAGCATTTT.

The rearrangement links TRBV3-1 (or the pseudogene TRBV3-2) to TRBJ2-7; 7 positions match TRBD1. V was pared by 2 bases and J by 4 bases, with 8 bases of the junction left unmatched. Germline CDR1 and CDR2: LGHDT and YNNKEL (reference sequence). The CDR3 sequence is 15 residues long. This CDR3 is CASSQTPGQQYEQYF. As DNA, the CDR3 is TGTGCCAGCAGCCAAACGCCGGGACAGCAATACGAGCAGTACTTC.

The chain combines TRBV7-2 with TRBJ2-2, with TRBD1 identical over 8 bases. With 5 bases clipped from V and 4 bases from J, the junction kept 6 bases outside the gene matches. CDR3 length equals 15 residues. The germline CDR1 and CDR2 sequences are SGHTA and FQGNSA. DNA of the CDR3: TGTGCCAGCAGCCCTTGGACAGGGATCACCGGGGAGCTGTTTTTT. Encoded protein: CASSPWTGITGELFF.

The chain couples TRBV5-6 to TRBJ1-2; TRBD1 matches at 9 bases. CDR1 and CDR2 from the germline V gene are SGHDT and YYEEEE. This CDR3 is built from 13 residues. The junction had 6 bases not matched to a gene; V was cut back by 4 bases and J by 8 bases. As DNA, the CDR3 is TGTGCCAGCAGCCGTACAGGGGGCGGAGGCTACACCTTC. It encodes CASSRTGGGGYTF.

The V and J genes are TRBV7-2 and TRBJ2-1; D perhaps matches TRBD2 (6 bases). The CDR3 spans 16 residues. Looked up from germline, CDR1 is SGHTA and CDR2 is FQGNSA. V shed 0 bases and J shed 10 bases, with 19 bases lying between them. The CDR3 DNA sequence: TGTGCCAGCAGCTTAGCGTTCGTCCAGGGAGGCGGCGAGCAGTTCTTC. Its translation is CASSLAFVQGGGEQFF.

V and J are TRBV5-1 and TRBJ2-5; 14 bases are a match to TRBD2. The V segment lost 3 bases and the J segment 3 bases; nucleotides outside the gene matches: 4. Germline V CDR1 and CDR2: SGHRS, YFSETQ. This CDR3 region has 16 residues. The CDR3 DNA is TGCGCCAGCAGCTCCGGGACTAGCGGGAGCAAAGAGACCCAGTACTTC. It specifies CASSSGTSGSKETQYF. Together with reference TRBV5-1 and TRBJ2-5, the CDR3 gives the full variable domain: KAGVTQTPRYLIKTRGQQVTLSCSPISGHRSVSWYQQTPGQGLQFLFEYFSETQRNKGNFPGRFSGRQFSNSRSEMNVSTLELGDSALYLCASSSGTSGSKETQYFGPGTRLLVL.

This chain uses TRBV11-2 with TRBJ2-7, with D perhaps TRBD1 (5 bases). V was clipped by 5 bases and J by 3 bases, with 8 bases between them. This CDR3 is 12 amino acids long. CDR1 and CDR2 (germline): SGHAT, FQNNGV. This CDR3 reads CASSPQGYEQYF. The CDR3 DNA follows: TGTGCCAGCAGCCCGCAGGGCTACGAGCAGTACTTC. Variable domain in full (rest from reference TRBV11-2 and TRBJ2-7): EAGVAQSPRYKIIEKRQSVAFWCNPISGHATLYWYQQILGQGPKLLIQFQNNGVVDDSQLPKDRFSAERLKGVDSTLKIQPAKLEDSAVYLCASSPQGYEQYFGPGTRLTVT.

This chain connects TRBV5-1 to TRBJ1-1, with 8 bases identical to TRBD1. Trimming at V came to 3 bases and at J to 1 base, leaving 11 bases not matched to a gene. Germline V gives CDR1 SGHRS, CDR2 YFSETQ. The CDR3 covers 17 residues. The CDR3, as DNA: TGCGCCAGCAGCTCCCTTAGAGGACAGGGAGGGAACACTGAAGCTTTCTTT. This gives the protein CASSSLRGQGGNTEAFF.

The genes are TRBV7-2 and TRBJ1-1, with 11 bases fitting TRBD1. Germline assignment: CDR1 SGHTA and CDR2 FQGNSA. V lost 11 bases and J lost 1; bases outside the gene matches: 9. The CDR3 extends over 15 amino acids. The DNA of the CDR3 is TGTGCCTTCACCGGGACAGGGGGACCGAACACTGAAGCTTTCTTT. This sequence encodes CAFTGTGGPNTEAFF. Complete variable domain (other parts from reference TRBV7-2 and TRBJ1-1): GAGVSQSPSNKVTEKGKDVELRCDPISGHTALYWYRQSLGQGLEFLIYFQGNSAPDKSGLPSDRFSAERTGGSVSTLTIQRTQQEDSAVYLCAFTGTGGPNTEAFFGQGTRLTVV.

The J gene is TRBJ1-2, the V gene TRBV14; D uncertain. Germline-derived CDR1 and CDR2 are SGHDN and FVKESK. V gave up 5 bases and J gave up 4 bases, with 5 bases separating them. This CDR3 comprises 11 residues. As DNA, the CDR3 is TGTGCCAGCAGCTCAATCTATGGCTACACCTTC. Its translation: CASSSIYGYTF.

Remarks on this clone: One end of the junction is discordant with germline, which a read error may explain. The same CDR3 can be traced to other DNA sequences in this sample. The chain uses TRBV28 and TRBJ1-2; tentatively, D is TRBD1 (6 bases). Germline loops: CDR1 MDHEN, CDR2 SYDVKM. The CDR3 is made up of 14 amino acids. CDR3 bases: TGCGCCAGCAGTTTAATTCCAGGGGAGTATGGCTACACCTTC. Amino acids: CASSLIPGEYGYTF.